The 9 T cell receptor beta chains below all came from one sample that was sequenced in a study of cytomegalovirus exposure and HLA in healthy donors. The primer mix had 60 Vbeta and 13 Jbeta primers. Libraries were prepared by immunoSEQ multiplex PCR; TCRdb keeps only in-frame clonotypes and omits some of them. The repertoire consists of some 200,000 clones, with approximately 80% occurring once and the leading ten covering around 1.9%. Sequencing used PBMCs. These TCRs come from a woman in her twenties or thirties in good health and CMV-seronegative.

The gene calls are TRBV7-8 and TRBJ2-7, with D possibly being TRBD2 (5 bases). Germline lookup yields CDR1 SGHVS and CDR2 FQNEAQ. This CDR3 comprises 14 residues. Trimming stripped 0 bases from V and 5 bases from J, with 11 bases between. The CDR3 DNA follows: TGTGCCAGCAGCTTAGCGGGAGAGGTCCACGAGCAGTACTTC. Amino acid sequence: CASSLAGEVHEQYF.

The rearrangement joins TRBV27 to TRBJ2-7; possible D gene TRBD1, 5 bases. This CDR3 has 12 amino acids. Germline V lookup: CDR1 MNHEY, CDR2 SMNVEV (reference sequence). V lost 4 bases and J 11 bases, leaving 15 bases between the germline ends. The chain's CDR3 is CASSSLGAREYF. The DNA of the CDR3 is TGTGCCAGCAGTTCCCTAGGGGCAAGGGAGTACTTC.

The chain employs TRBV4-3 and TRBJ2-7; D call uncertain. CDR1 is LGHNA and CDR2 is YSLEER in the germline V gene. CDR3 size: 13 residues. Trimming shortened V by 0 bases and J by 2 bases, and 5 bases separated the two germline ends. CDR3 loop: CASSQDRTYEQYF. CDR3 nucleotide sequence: TGCGCCAGCAGCCAAGACCGTACCTACGAGCAGTACTTC.

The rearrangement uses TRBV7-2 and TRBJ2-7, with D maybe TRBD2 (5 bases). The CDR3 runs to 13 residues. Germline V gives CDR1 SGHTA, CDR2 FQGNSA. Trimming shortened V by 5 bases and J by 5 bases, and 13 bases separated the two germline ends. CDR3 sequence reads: CASSRGFPHEQYF. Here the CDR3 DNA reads TGTGCCAGCAGCCGAGGGTTCCCCCACGAGCAGTACTTC.

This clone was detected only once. Here the CDR3 reads CATSRGKGANYGYTF. The DNA of the CDR3 is TGTGCCACCAGCAGAGGGAAGGGGGCTAACTATGGCTACACCTTC. The chain couples TRBV15 to TRBJ1-2; a weak D match, TRBD1 (6 bases). The CDR3 has 15 residues. Germline V CDR1 and CDR2: LNHNV, YYDKDF (reference sequence). Trimming cost V 1 base and J 0 bases, with 9 bases left between them.

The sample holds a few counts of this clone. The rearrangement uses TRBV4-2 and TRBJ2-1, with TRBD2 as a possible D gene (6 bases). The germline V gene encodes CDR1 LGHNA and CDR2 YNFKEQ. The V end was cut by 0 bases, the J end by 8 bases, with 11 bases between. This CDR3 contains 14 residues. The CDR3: CASSQDRGWDEQFF. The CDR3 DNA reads TGTGCCAGCAGCCAAGATCGGGGGTGGGATGAGCAGTTCTTC.

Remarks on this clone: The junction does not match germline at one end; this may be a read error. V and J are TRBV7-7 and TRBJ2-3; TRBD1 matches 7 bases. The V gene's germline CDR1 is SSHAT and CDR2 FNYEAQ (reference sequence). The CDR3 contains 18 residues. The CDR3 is CASSPTPRTGLSTDTQYF. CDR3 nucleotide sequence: TGTGCTAGCAGCCCCACTCCTCGGACAGGCCTGAGCACAGATACGCAGTATTTT. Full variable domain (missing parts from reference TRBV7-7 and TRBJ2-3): GAGVSQSPRYKVTKRGQDVTLRCDPISSHATLYWYQQALGQGPEFLTYFNYEAQPDKSGLPSDRFSAERPEGSISTLTIQRTEQRDSAMYRCASSPTPRTGLSTDTQYFGPGTRLTVL.

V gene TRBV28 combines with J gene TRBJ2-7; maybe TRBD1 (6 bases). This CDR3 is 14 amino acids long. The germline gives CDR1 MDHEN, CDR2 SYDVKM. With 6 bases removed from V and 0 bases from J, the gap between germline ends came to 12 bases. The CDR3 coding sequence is TGTGCCAGCAGGATTACAGGGATCTCCTACGAGCAGTACTTC. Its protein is CASRITGISYEQYF.

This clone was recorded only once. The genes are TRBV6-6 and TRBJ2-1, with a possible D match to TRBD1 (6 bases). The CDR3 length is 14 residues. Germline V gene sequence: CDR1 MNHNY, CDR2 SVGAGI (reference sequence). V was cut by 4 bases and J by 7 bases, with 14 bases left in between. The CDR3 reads CASSSDRVHNEQFF. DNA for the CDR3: TGTGCCAGCAGTTCGGACAGAGTTCATAATGAGCAGTTCTTC.